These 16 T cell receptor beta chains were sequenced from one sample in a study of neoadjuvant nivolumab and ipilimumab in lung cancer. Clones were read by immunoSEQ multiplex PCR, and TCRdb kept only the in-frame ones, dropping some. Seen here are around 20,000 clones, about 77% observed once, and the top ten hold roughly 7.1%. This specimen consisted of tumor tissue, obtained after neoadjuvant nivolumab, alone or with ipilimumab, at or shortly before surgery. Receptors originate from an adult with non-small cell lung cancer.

DNA for the CDR3: TGTGCTAGTGGTCGCCCCGAGGCAGGGAACTATGGCTACACCTTC. Its protein product is CASGRPEAGNYGYTF. The chain links TRBV12-5 to TRBJ1-2; maybe TRBD1 (5 bases). V lost 5 bases and J lost 2, with 15 bases in between. The germline gives CDR1 LGHNT, CDR2 FRNRAP. The CDR3 runs 15 residues.

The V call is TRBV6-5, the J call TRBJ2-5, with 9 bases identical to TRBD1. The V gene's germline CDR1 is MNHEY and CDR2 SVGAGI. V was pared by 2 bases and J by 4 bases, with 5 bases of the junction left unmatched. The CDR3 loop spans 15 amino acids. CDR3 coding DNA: TGTGCCAGCAGTTACACACGGACAGGGGCAGAGACCCAGTACTTC. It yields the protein CASSYTRTGAETQYF.

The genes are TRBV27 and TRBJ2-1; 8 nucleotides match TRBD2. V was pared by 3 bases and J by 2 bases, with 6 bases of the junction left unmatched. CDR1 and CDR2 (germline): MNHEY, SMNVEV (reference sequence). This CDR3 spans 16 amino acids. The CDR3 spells CASSFSGSGAYNEQFF. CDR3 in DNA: TGTGCCAGCAGTTTCAGCGGGAGCGGAGCCTACAATGAGCAGTTCTTC.

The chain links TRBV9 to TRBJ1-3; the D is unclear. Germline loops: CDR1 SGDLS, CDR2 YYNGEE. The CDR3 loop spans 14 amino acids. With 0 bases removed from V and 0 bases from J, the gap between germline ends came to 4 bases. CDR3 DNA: TGTGCCAGCAGCGTAGAAAGCTCTGGAAACACCATATATTTT. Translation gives CASSVESSGNTIYF.

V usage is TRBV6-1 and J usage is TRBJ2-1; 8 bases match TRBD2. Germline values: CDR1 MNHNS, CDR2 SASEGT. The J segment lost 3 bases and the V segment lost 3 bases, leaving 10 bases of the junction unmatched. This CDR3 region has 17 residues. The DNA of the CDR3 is TGTGCCAGCAGTGACTTCGGACTAGCCAGTTACTACAATGAGCAGTTCTTC. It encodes CASSDFGLASYYNEQFF.

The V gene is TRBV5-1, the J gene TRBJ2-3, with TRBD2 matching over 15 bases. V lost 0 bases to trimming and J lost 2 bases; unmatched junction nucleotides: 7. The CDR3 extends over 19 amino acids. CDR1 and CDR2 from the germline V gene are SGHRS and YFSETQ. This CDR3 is CASSLGTSGRAPTTDTQYF. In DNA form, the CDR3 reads TGCGCCAGCAGCTTGGGGACTAGCGGGAGGGCACCCACCACAGATACGCAGTATTTT.

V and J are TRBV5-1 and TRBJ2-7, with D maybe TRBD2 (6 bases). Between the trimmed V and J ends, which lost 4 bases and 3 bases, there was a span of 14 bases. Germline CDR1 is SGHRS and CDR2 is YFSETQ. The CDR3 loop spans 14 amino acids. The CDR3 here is CASSPGTAFYEQYF. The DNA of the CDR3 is TGCGCCAGCAGCCCAGGGACTGCCTTCTACGAGCAGTACTTC. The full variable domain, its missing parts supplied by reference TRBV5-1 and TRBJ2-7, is KAGVTQTPRYLIKTRGQQVTLSCSPISGHRSVSWYQQTPGQGLQFLFEYFSETQRNKGNFPGRFSGRQFSNSRSEMNVSTLELGDSALYLCASSPGTAFYEQYFGPGTRLTVT.

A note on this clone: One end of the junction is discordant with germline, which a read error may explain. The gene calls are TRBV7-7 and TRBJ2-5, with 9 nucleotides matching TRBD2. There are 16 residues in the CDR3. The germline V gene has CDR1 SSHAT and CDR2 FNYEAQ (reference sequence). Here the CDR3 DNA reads TGTGCTAGCAGCCAATATAGCGGGAGAGTTCAAGAGACCCAGTACTTC. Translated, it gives CASSQYSGRVQETQYF.

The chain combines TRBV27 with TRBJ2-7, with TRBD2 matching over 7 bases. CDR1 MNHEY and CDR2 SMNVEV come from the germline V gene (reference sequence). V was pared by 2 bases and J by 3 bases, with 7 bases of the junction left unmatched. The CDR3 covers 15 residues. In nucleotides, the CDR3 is TGTGCCAGCAGTTTAGGAGGGACTAACAACTACGAGCAGTACTTC. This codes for CASSLGGTNNYEQYF.

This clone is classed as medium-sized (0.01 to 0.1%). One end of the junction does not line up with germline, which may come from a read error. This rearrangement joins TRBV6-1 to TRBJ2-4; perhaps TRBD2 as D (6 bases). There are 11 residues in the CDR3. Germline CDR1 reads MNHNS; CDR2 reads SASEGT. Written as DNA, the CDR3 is TGTGCCAGCACCCAGGGACTCGTTGCCCACTTC. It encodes CASTQGLVAHF.

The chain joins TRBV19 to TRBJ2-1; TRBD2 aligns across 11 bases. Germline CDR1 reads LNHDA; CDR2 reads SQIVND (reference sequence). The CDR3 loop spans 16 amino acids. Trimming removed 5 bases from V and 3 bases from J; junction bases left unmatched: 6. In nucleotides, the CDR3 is TGTGCCAGTAGTCTTCGGACTAGCGGGCTCTACAATGAGCAGTTCTTC. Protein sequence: CASSLRTSGLYNEQFF.

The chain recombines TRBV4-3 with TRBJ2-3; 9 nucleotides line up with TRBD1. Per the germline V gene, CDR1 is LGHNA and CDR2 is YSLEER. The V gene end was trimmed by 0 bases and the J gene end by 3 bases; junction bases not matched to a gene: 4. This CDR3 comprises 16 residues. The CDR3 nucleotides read TGCGCCAGCAGCCAAGATTGGACAGGGGCGACAGATACGCAGTATTTT. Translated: CASSQDWTGATDTQYF.

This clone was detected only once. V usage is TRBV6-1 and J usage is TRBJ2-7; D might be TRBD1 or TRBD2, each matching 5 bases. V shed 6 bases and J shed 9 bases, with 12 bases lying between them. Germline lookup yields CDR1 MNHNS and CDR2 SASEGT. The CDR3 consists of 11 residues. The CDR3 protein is CASSTGRGQYF. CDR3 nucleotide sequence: TGTGCCAGCAGCACAGGTCGGGGGCAGTACTTC.

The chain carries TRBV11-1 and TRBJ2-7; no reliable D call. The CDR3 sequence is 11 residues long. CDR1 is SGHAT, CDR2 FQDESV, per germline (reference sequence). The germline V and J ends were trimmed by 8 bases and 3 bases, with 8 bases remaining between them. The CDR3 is CASAFLYEQYF. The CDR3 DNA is TGTGCCAGCGCTTTCCTCTACGAGCAGTACTTC.

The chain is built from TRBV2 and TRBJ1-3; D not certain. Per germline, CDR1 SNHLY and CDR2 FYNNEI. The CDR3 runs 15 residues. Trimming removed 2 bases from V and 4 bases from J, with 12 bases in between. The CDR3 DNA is TGTGCCAGCAGTGAAATGGGGAGTTTCGGAAACACCATATATTTT. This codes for CASSEMGSFGNTIYF. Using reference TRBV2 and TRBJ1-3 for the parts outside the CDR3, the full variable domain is EPEVTQTPSHQVTQMGQEVILRCVPISNHLYFYWYRQILGQKVEFLVSFYNNEISEKSEIFDDQFSVERPDGSNFTLKIRSTKLEDSAMYFCASSEMGSFGNTIYFGEGSWLTVV.

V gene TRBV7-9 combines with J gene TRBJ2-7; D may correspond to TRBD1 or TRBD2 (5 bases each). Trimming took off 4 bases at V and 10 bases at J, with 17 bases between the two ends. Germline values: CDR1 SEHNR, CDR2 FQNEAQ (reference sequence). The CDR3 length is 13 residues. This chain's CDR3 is CASSSRQVGEQYF. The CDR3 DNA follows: TGTGCCAGCAGCTCTCGCCAGGTGGGGGAACAGTACTTC.